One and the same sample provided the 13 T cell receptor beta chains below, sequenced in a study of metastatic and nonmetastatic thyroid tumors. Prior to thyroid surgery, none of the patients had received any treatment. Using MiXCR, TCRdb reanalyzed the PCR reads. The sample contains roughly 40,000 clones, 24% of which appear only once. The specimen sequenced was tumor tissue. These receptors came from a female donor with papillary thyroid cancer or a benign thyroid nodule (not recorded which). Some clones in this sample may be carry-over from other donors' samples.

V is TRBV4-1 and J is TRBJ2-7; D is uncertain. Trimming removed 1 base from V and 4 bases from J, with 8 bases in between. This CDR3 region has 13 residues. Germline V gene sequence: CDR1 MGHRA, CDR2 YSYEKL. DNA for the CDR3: TGCGCCAGCAGCCAAGGACTGGGATACGAGCAGTACTTC. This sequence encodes CASSQGLGYEQYF.

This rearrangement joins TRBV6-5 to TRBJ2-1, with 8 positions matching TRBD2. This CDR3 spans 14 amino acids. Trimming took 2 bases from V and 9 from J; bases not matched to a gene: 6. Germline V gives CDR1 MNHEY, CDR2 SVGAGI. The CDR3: CASSYQRTSPEQFF. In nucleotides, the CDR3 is TGTGCCAGCAGTTACCAAAGGACTAGCCCTGAGCAGTTCTTC.

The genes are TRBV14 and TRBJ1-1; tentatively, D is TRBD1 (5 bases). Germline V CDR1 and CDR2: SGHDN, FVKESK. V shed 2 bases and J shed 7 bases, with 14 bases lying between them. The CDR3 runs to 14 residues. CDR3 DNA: TGTGCCAGCAGCCAAAGAGGGGTTGAGTATGAAGCTTTCTTT. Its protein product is CASSQRGVEYEAFF.

In nucleotides, the CDR3 is TGTGCCAGCAGGGTGACAGCAACTAATGAAAAACTGTTTTTT. This translates into CASRVTATNEKLFF. The V call is TRBV6-1, the J call TRBJ1-4; D may be TRBD1 (5 bases). Trimming stripped 6 bases from V and 0 bases from J, with 8 bases between. Germline lookup yields CDR1 MNHNS and CDR2 SASEGT. This CDR3 spans 14 amino acids.

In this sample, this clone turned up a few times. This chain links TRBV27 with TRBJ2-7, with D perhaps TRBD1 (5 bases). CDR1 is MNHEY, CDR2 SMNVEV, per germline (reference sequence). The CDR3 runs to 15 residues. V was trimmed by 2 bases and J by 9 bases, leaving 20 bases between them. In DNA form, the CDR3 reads TGTGCCAGCAGTTTACCCACAGGATCACCGGTCGCGCAGTACTTC. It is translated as CASSLPTGSPVAQYF.

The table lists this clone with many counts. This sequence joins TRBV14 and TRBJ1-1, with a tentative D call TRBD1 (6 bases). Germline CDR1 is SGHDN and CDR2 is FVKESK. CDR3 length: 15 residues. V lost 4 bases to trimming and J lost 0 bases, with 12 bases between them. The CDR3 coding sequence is TGTGCCAGCAGCCCCGGACAGATTATGAACACTGAAGCTTTCTTT. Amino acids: CASSPGQIMNTEAFF.

In DNA, the CDR3 is TGCAGTGCTAGAGGGACTGGAGGGGGGTTTGGTCAGCCCCAGCATTTT. This translates into CSARGTGGGFGQPQHF. The chain carries TRBV20-1 and TRBJ1-5, with D maybe TRBD1 (6 bases). There are 16 residues in the CDR3. With 1 base removed from V and 6 bases from J, the gap between germline ends came to 19 bases. Germline CDR1 reads DFQATT; CDR2 reads SNEGSKA (reference sequence).

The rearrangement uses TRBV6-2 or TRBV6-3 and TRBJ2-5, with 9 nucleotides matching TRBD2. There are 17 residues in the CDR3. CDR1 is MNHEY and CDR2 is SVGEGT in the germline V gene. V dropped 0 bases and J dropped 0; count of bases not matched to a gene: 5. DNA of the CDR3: TGTGCCAGCAGTTACTCGCGGGGGGGCGGGTACCAAGAGACCCAGTACTTC. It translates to CASSYSRGGGYQETQYF.

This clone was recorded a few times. The CDR3 region is CASRTGPQPQHF. CDR3 DNA: TGTGCCAGCAGAACAGGGCCGCAGCCCCAGCATTTT. The chain recombines TRBV27 with TRBJ1-5; perhaps TRBD1 as D (6 bases). The germline CDR1 and CDR2 sequences are MNHEY and SMNVEV (reference sequence). The ends were cut back, 6 bases at V and 7 bases at J, with 10 bases in the middle. This CDR3 region has 12 residues.

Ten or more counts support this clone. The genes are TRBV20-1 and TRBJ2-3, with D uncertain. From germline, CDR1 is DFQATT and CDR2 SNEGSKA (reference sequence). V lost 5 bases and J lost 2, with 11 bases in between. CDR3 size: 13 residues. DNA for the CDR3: TGCAGTGCTCAAAACTGGGACACAGATACGCAGTATTTT. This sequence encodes CSAQNWDTDTQYF.

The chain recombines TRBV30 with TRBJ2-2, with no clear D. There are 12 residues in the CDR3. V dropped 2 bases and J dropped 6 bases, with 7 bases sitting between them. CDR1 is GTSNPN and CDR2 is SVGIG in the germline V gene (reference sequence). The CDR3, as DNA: TGTGCCTGGAGTCGGAGTTCCGGGGAGCTGTTTTTT. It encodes CAWSRSSGELFF.

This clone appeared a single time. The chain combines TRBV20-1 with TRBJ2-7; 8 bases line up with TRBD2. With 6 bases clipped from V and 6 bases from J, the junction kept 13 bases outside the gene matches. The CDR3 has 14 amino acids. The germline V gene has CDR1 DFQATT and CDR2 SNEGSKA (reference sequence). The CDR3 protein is CSARQPGLGSEQYF. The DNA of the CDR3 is TGCAGTGCGAGACAACCGGGACTAGGTTCCGAGCAGTACTTC.

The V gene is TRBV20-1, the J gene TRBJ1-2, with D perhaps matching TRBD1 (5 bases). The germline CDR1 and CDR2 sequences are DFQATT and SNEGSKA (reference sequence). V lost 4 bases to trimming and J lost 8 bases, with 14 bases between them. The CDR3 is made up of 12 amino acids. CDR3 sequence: CSAKRGSEGYTF. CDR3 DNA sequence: TGCAGTGCTAAGAGGGGATCGGAAGGCTACACCTTC.